Below are 21 T cell receptor beta chains sequenced from a single sample in a study of blood T cell repertoires in COVID-19. Clones were sequenced by immunoSEQ multiplex PCR, and TCRdb holds only the in-frame ones, with some missing. The table includes 250,000 to 300,000 clones, approximately 91% detected once. Source material: peripheral blood. The receptor set was obtained from a woman in her twenties or thirties with COVID-19, enrolled during active disease.

V and J are TRBV28 and TRBJ1-1; 7 nucleotides align to TRBD1. CDR1 and CDR2 from the germline V gene are MDHEN and SYDVKM. V dropped 7 bases and J dropped 0; count of bases not matched to a gene: 8. This CDR3 has 15 amino acids. This CDR3 is CASTPQGGMNTEAFF. DNA for the CDR3: TGTGCCAGCACCCCGCAGGGGGGTATGAACACTGAAGCTTTCTTT.

The rearrangement joins TRBV2 to TRBJ1-2, with a possible D match to TRBD1 (6 bases). Between the trimmed V and J ends, which lost 7 bases and 6 bases, there was a span of 21 bases. This CDR3 has 15 residues. CDR1 and CDR2 (germline): SNHLY, FYNNEI. The CDR3 region is CASNSGAGLWDGYTF. CDR3 nucleotides: TGTGCCAGCAATTCAGGGGCCGGGTTGTGGGATGGCTACACCTTC. The full variable domain, rest sourced from reference TRBV2 and TRBJ1-2, is EPEVTQTPSHQVTQMGQEVILRCVPISNHLYFYWYRQILGQKVEFLVSFYNNEISEKSEIFDDQFSVERPDGSNFTLKIRSTKLEDSAMYFCASNSGAGLWDGYTFGSGTRLTVV.

This rearrangement joins TRBV27 to TRBJ2-7; 7 bases are shared with TRBD2. J was trimmed by 1 base and V by 5 bases; bases with no gene match: 14. Per the germline V gene, CDR1 is MNHEY and CDR2 is SMNVEV (reference sequence). The CDR3 has 17 residues. CDR3 coding DNA: TGTGCCAGCAGTCTTCTCCCCCTCGTGGGGGGGTCCTACGAGCAGTACTTC. It is translated as CASSLLPLVGGSYEQYF.

This chain uses TRBV10-3 with TRBJ1-2; TRBD1 might be the D (5 bases). The CDR3 totals 12 residues. Germline lookup yields CDR1 ENHRY and CDR2 SYGVKD. The ends were cut back, 11 bases at V and 7 bases at J, with 17 bases in the middle. In DNA form, the CDR3 reads TGTGCCGCGGGACCGCCGACTAGTGGCTACACCTTC. Its translation is CAAGPPTSGYTF.

The chain employs TRBV9 and TRBJ1-1, with 12 bases aligning to TRBD1. The J segment lost 7 bases and the V segment lost 3 bases, leaving 7 bases of the junction unmatched. This CDR3 comprises 15 residues. Germline CDR1 reads SGDLS; CDR2 reads YYNGEE. The CDR3 nucleotides read TGTGCCAGCAGCGGAGGGACAGGGGGCGCGTTTGAAGCTTTCTTT. Translating gives CASSGGTGGAFEAFF.

The genes are TRBV28 and TRBJ2-1; 8 bases are shared with TRBD1. CDR3 length: 16 residues. Trimming removed 5 bases from V and 0 bases from J; junction bases left unmatched: 6. Germline V CDR1 and CDR2: MDHEN, SYDVKM. The CDR3, as DNA: TGTGCCAGCAGTCCATGGACAGGGAACTCCTACAATGAGCAGTTCTTC. Translating it yields CASSPWTGNSYNEQFF.

This chain joins TRBV3-1 (or the pseudogene TRBV3-2) and TRBJ2-2, with D possibly TRBD2 on 5 matching bases. The CDR3 spans 13 residues. The germline V gene has CDR1 LGHDT and CDR2 YNNKEL (reference sequence). The V end was cut by 4 bases, the J end by 7 bases, with 10 bases between. The CDR3 nucleotides read TGTGCCAGCAGCCGAGGACTGGGCGGGGAGCTGTTTTTT. The encoded protein is CASSRGLGGELFF.

The chain carries TRBV6-5 and TRBJ2-3; D unclear. Looked up from germline, CDR1 is MNHEY and CDR2 is SVGAGI. The CDR3 totals 13 residues. Trimming took off 6 bases at V and 6 bases at J, with 13 bases between the two ends. CDR3: CASSTVPRDTQYF. The CDR3 DNA reads as TGTGCCAGCAGCACCGTCCCTAGGGATACGCAGTATTTT.

This clone was seen only once. V is TRBV2 and J is TRBJ1-3; perhaps TRBD1 as D (6 bases). Deletions cut 1 base from V and 8 bases from J, with 12 bases between. Germline V CDR1 and CDR2: SNHLY, FYNNEI. This CDR3 is built from 14 residues. CDR3 residues: CASSEVGAKDTIYF. The DNA of the CDR3 is TGTGCCAGCAGTGAAGTGGGGGCGAAGGACACCATATATTTT.

The chain carries TRBV7-9 and TRBJ2-7; 8 positions match TRBD2. Germline V gives CDR1 SEHNR, CDR2 FQNEAQ (reference sequence). With V trimmed by 3 bases and J by 5 bases, 6 bases remained unmatched. The CDR3 extends over 14 amino acids. The CDR3 DNA reads as TGTGCCAGCAGCTTCGGGCGGGAGGAGAACGAGCAGTACTTC. Translation: CASSFGREENEQYF.

The chain recombines TRBV2 with TRBJ2-7; 11 nucleotides agree with TRBD2. The CDR3 is 14 residues long. Per the germline V gene, CDR1 is SNHLY and CDR2 is FYNNEI. J lost 6 bases, V lost 4 bases, and 5 bases had no gene match. The CDR3 DNA reads TGTGCCAGCAGTGTTAGCGGGAGGGCCAGCGAGCAGTACTTC. This translates into CASSVSGRASEQYF.

V and J are TRBV27 and TRBJ1-1, with D perhaps TRBD1 (6 bases). The ends were cut back, 3 bases at V and 5 bases at J, with 16 bases in the middle. The CDR3 spans 15 residues. The germline V gene encodes CDR1 MNHEY and CDR2 SMNVEV (reference sequence). This CDR3 reads CASSFGGRGLTEAFF. The DNA of the CDR3 is TGTGCCAGCAGTTTCGGGGGGCGAGGTCTGACTGAAGCTTTCTTT.

This clone was found once. CDR3 nucleotide sequence: TGTGCCAGCAGTGCTTCCGCGAGCAGCGTAGGAGATACGCAGTATTTT. This gives the protein CASSASASSVGDTQYF. The chain carries TRBV28 and TRBJ2-3; D not certain. The ends were cut back, 5 bases at V and 5 bases at J, with 20 bases in the middle. Germline CDR1 is MDHEN and CDR2 is SYDVKM. The CDR3 runs 16 residues.

This rearrangement joins TRBV11-2 to TRBJ2-1; 11 bases match TRBD2. Germline-derived CDR1 and CDR2 are SGHAT and FQNNGV. The length of the CDR3 is 16 residues. The J segment lost 7 bases and the V segment lost 2 bases, leaving 7 bases of the junction unmatched. The CDR3 DNA reads as TGTGCCAGCAGCTTAATAAGACTAGCGGGACGGAATGAGCAGTTCTTC. Translation: CASSLIRLAGRNEQFF.

The chain combines TRBV9 with TRBJ2-1; D may be TRBD1 (5 bases). Trimming shortened V by 0 bases and J by 2 bases, and 9 bases separated the two germline ends. Germline values: CDR1 SGDLS, CDR2 YYNGEE. The CDR3 contains 15 residues. CDR3 protein: CASSVGQFPYNEQFF. CDR3 DNA: TGTGCCAGCAGCGTAGGACAGTTCCCCTACAATGAGCAGTTCTTC.

The rearrangement links TRBV6-6 to TRBJ1-2; 11 bases match TRBD1. Germline-derived CDR1 and CDR2 are MNHNY and SVGAGI (reference sequence). Trimming took 7 bases from V and 4 from J; bases not matched to a gene: 8. The CDR3 has 15 residues. The CDR3 region is CASTQDRGRSYGYTF. The DNA for the CDR3 is TGTGCCAGCACCCAGGACAGGGGGCGAAGCTATGGCTACACCTTC.

The rearrangement joins TRBV28 to TRBJ1-5; D is unclear. In germline, CDR1 is MDHEN, CDR2 SYDVKM. The CDR3 has 12 residues. V lost 11 bases to trimming and J lost 2 bases, with 10 bases between them. As DNA, the CDR3 is TGTGCCTCATGGGGAGGCAATCAGCCCCAGCATTTT. Translated, it gives CASWGGNQPQHF.

With respect to this clone: The sample has other DNA sequences that encode this CDR3 too. The chain has TRBV4-1 and TRBJ2-6; D call uncertain. Germline CDR1 reads MGHRA; CDR2 reads YSYEKL. V shed 4 bases and J shed 1 base, with 5 bases lying between them. This CDR3 is 14 amino acids long. CDR3 DNA sequence: TGCGCCAGCAGCCCGCGGTCTGGGGCCAACGTCCTGACTTTC. Encoded protein: CASSPRSGANVLTF.

The rearrangement links TRBV5-1 to TRBJ1-6; 9 nucleotides match TRBD1. The germline V gene encodes CDR1 SGHRS and CDR2 YFSETQ. The CDR3 extends over 15 amino acids. With V trimmed by 4 bases and J by 9 bases, 8 bases remained unmatched. CDR3 DNA: TGCGCCAGCAGCACTATGGACAGGGGTAGTTCACCCCTCCACTTT. Protein sequence: CASSTMDRGSSPLHF.

The chain couples TRBV11-2 to TRBJ1-5; D is ambiguous. The CDR3 contains 14 residues. Deletions cut 5 bases from V and 6 bases from J, with 14 bases between. Germline V CDR1 and CDR2: SGHAT, FQNNGV. CDR3 loop: CASSGGRVGQPQHF. In DNA, the CDR3 is TGTGCCAGCAGCGGAGGCCGGGTTGGTCAGCCCCAGCATTTT. The full variable domain, with the rest looked up from reference TRBV11-2 and TRBJ1-5, is EAGVAQSPRYKIIEKRQSVAFWCNPISGHATLYWYQQILGQGPKLLIQFQNNGVVDDSQLPKDRFSAERLKGVDSTLKIQPAKLEDSAVYLCASSGGRVGQPQHFGDGTRLSIL.

V is TRBV6-5 and J is TRBJ2-1; D is possibly TRBD1 (6 bases). Germline V CDR1 and CDR2: MNHEY, SVGAGI. V shed 5 bases and J shed 6 bases, with 17 bases lying between them. The CDR3 is made up of 15 amino acids. CDR3 DNA: TGTGCCAGCAGTCCGATGGCCGGGACATTCAATGAGCAGTTCTTC. This translates into CASSPMAGTFNEQFF.